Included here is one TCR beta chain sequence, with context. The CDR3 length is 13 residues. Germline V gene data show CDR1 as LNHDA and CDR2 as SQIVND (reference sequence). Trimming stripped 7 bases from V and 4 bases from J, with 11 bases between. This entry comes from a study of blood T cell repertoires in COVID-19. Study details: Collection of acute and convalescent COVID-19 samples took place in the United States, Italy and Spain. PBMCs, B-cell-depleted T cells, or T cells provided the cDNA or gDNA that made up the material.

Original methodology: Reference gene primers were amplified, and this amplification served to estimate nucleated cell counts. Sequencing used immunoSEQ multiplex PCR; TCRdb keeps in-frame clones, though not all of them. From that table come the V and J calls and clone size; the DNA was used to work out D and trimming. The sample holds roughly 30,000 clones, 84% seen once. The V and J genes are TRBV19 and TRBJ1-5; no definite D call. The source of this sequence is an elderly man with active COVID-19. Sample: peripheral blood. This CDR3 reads CASTPGGNQPQHF. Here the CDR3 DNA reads TGTGCCAGTACCCCGGGAGGGAATCAGCCCCAGCATTTT. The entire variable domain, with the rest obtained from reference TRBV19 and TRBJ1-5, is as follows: DGGITQSPKYLFRKEGQNVTLSCEQNLNHDAMYWYRQDPGQGLRLIYYSQIVNDFQKGDIAEGYSVSREKKESFPLTVTSAQKNPTAFYLCASTPGGNQPQHFGDGTRLSIL.